The clone carrying this TCR beta chain has just a few counts. Its antigen remains unknown. This specimen belongs to a study of T cells in Graves' hyperthyroidism and ophthalmopathy. In the study overall: Blood from the periphery was taken at initial diagnosis, before any treatment.

RNA transcripts were the template for amplifying TCR beta CDR3 regions. During a first-round RT-PCR of the TCR CDR3, the HTBI primer set was used. MiXCR was run by TCRdb on the multiplex PCR reads, yielding one entry per CDR3 protein. The profile covers about 700,000 distinct CDR3 sequences, with approximately 14% appearing a single time and roughly 10% taken by the ten largest. Germline CDR1 LNHNV, CDR2 YYDKDF (reference sequence). With 8 bases clipped from V and 7 bases from J, the junction kept 9 bases outside the gene matches. This CDR3 is 15 amino acids long. The study's findings and limits: Stable hyperthyroidism was told apart from ophthalmopathy by a model built on 13 V-J features.

This TCR came from a woman between 18 and 30 years old with Graves' hyperthyroidism. This chain joins TRBV15 and TRBJ2-2; the match to TRBD1 covers 11 bases. The sample was blood. The CDR3 sequence: CATPPGQGASGELFF. The CDR3 DNA sequence: TGTGCCACCCCGCCCGGACAGGGGGCAAGCGGGGAGCTGTTTTTT. The full variable domain, rest sourced from reference TRBV15 and TRBJ2-2, is DAMVIQNPRYQVTQFGKPVTLSCSQTLNHNVMYWYQQKSSQAPKLLFHYYDKDFNNEADTPDNFQSRRPNTSFCFLDIRSPGLGDTAMYLCATPPGQGASGELFFGEGSRLTVL.